These 9 T cell receptor beta chains were sequenced from one sample in a study of tumor-infiltrating lymphocytes in localized non-small cell lung cancer. Produced via immunoSEQ multiplex PCR; TCRdb's table is partial and in-frame only. The sample carries about 12,000 clones, around 84% recorded once. The sample consisted of lung tumor tissue. All receptors derive from a human donor with non-small cell lung cancer.

This chain links TRBV5-1 with TRBJ1-1; 8 bases map to TRBD1. The V segment lost 2 bases and the J segment 1 base; nucleotides outside the gene matches: 4. This CDR3 has 15 residues. Germline V gene lookup returns CDR1 SGHRS and CDR2 YFSETQ. Written as DNA, the CDR3 is TGCGCCAGCAGCTTAAACAGGGGGACGAACACTGAAGCTTTCTTT. The encoded protein is CASSLNRGTNTEAFF.

This chain connects TRBV5-1 to TRBJ2-7; D call uncertain. The CDR3 is made up of 11 amino acids. V was trimmed by 0 bases and J by 4 bases, leaving 2 bases between them. CDR1 SGHRS and CDR2 YFSETQ come from the germline V gene. CDR3 DNA sequence: TGCGCCAGCAGCTTGGAGTACGAGCAGTACTTC. This encodes CASSLEYEQYF.

The gene calls are TRBV19 and TRBJ2-3; D is perhaps TRBD1 (5 bases). CDR3 size: 15 residues. Germline values: CDR1 LNHDA, CDR2 SQIVND (reference sequence). Trimming took 3 bases from V and 3 from J, leaving 13 bases between them. CDR3 DNA sequence: TGTGCCAGTAGTATCTCTAGGACACGGACAGATACGCAGTATTTT. It specifies CASSISRTRTDTQYF. Full variable domain (remainder filled in from reference TRBV19 and TRBJ2-3): DGGITQSPKYLFRKEGQNVTLSCEQNLNHDAMYWYRQDPGQGLRLIYYSQIVNDFQKGDIAEGYSVSREKKESFPLTVTSAQKNPTAFYLCASSISRTRTDTQYFGPGTRLTVL.

The CDR3 DNA is TGTGCCATCAGTGAGTCGAGGACGGTGAACACTGAAGCTTTCTTT. It encodes CAISESRTVNTEAFF. The chain recombines TRBV10-3 with TRBJ1-1; no definite D call. There are 15 residues in the CDR3. Per germline, CDR1 ENHRY and CDR2 SYGVKD. V lost 0 bases to trimming and J lost 0 bases, with 8 bases between them.

The genes are TRBV7-8 and TRBJ2-7; D possibly matches TRBD1 or TRBD2 (5 bases each). Trimming shortened V by 1 base and J by 9 bases, and 22 bases separated the two germline ends. There are 16 residues in the CDR3. Germline V lookup: CDR1 SGHVS, CDR2 FQNEAQ. The CDR3 sequence: CASSLDTGTTPGGQYF. The CDR3 region has the DNA TGTGCCAGCAGCTTAGACACCGGGACGACTCCTGGGGGGCAGTACTTC.

The V gene is TRBV19, the J gene TRBJ1-1; D gene unclear. Germline V gene lookup returns CDR1 LNHDA and CDR2 SQIVND (reference sequence). This CDR3 region has 13 residues. Trimming took 5 bases from V and 1 from J, leaving 8 bases between them. CDR3: CASSGYRNTEAFF. CDR3 DNA: TGTGCCAGTAGTGGATACCGGAACACTGAAGCTTTCTTT.

The chain joins TRBV5-4 to TRBJ2-1; D remains ambiguous. CDR1 is SGHNT, CDR2 YYREEE, per germline (reference sequence). The CDR3 is 13 amino acids. V was cut by 0 bases and J by 4 bases, with 5 bases left in between. CDR3 protein: CASSLVDYNEQFF. Here the CDR3 DNA reads TGTGCCAGCAGCTTGGTAGATTACAATGAGCAGTTCTTC.

The rearrangement uses TRBV9 and TRBJ2-1; 11 nucleotides line up with TRBD2. The CDR3 extends over 17 amino acids. Germline V gene sequence: CDR1 SGDLS, CDR2 YYNGEE. The ends lost 4 bases at V and 0 bases at J; junction bases unmatched: 6. The CDR3 region is CASSPRLAGSSYNEQFF. CDR3 bases: TGTGCCAGCAGCCCCAGACTAGCGGGGAGCTCCTACAATGAGCAGTTCTTC.

This clone has a single count. V is TRBV18 and J is TRBJ2-7; D tentatively reads TRBD1 or TRBD2 (6 bases each). Trimming left V 4 bases short and J 3 bases short, with 13 bases between. The CDR3 contains 14 residues. Germline V gene sequence: CDR1 KGHSH, CDR2 LQKENI. In DNA, the CDR3 is TGTGCCAGCTCACTAGACCGGGGGCTCTACGAGCAGTACTTC. Translating it yields CASSLDRGLYEQYF.